A selection of T cell receptor beta chains follows, all from one sample in a study of T cell repertoires in cytomegalovirus infection. Via MiXCR, TCRdb re-called the reads, giving one row per CDR3 protein. The sample includes about half a million distinct CDR3 sequences, 30% to 35% of them seen just once. These receptors' antigens are unknown. The material was cultured PBMCs, obtained from culture after CMV antigen stimulation. These receptors originate from a human donor in good health (CMV status not recorded). Some clones in this sample may be carry-over from other donors' samples. The CDR3 runs from the conserved cysteine through the conserved F or W. Each record gives: V gene, D gene, J gene, clone size, CDR3 DNA, CDR3 protein. The D gene is left open where the match is weak. Rows give clone size only sometimes, using once, few, many, or a class for an expanded clone.

V: TRBV27
D: NA
J: TRBJ2-1
size: NA
DNA: TGTGCCAGCCGACCAGGGTATAGCTCCTACAATGAGCAGTTCTTC
CDR3: CASRPGYSSYNEQFF

V: TRBV7-2
D: NA
J: TRBJ1-5
size: few
DNA: TGTGCCAGCAGCTTATATTGGGGGCTAGGGCAGCCCCAGCATTTT
CDR3: CASSLYWGLGQPQHF

V: TRBV6-2/TRBV6-3
D: TRBD1
J: TRBJ1-1
size: few
DNA: TGTGCCAGCAGTTACTATGCAGGGGGCACTGAAGCTTTCTTT
CDR3: CASSYYAGGTEAFF

V: TRBV7-2
D: NA
J: TRBJ2-5
size: many
DNA: TGTGCCAGCAGCTTAGTTGCGGACCAAGAGACCCAGTACTTC
CDR3: CASSLVADQETQYF

V: TRBV20-1
D: NA
J: TRBJ2-1
size: NA
DNA: TGCAGTGCTAGTAAGAGCGGGCCCTACAATGAGCAGTTCTTC
CDR3: CSASKSGPYNEQFF

V: TRBV7-2
D: NA
J: TRBJ1-5
size: many
DNA: TGTGCCAGCAGCTTCACCGGGACGGATAGCAATCAGCCCCAGCATTTT
CDR3: CASSFTGTDSNQPQHF

V: TRBV12-3/TRBV12-4
D: TRBD2
J: TRBJ2-3
size: NA
DNA: TGTGCCAGCAGTTTAGCGCATCTAGCGGGAGTTCATACGCAGTATTTT
CDR3: CASSLAHLAGVHTQYF

V: TRBV6-2/TRBV6-3
D: TRBD2
J: TRBJ2-1
size: NA
DNA: TGTGCCAGCAGCAACCCTTCTCTAGCGGGAGAGGCGAATGAGCAGTTCTTC
CDR3: CASSNPSLAGEANEQFF

V: TRBV28
D: NA
J: TRBJ1-4
size: few
DNA: TGTGCCAGCAGTTCCATCGGACCGCAGAATGAAAAACTGTTTTTT
CDR3: CASSSIGPQNEKLFF

V: TRBV12-5
D: NA
J: TRBJ1-1
size: NA
DNA: TGTGCTAGTGGTTTGGACCCTGAAACTTTCTTT
CDR3: CASGLDPETFF

V: TRBV6-5
D: NA
J: TRBJ1-6
size: NA
DNA: TGTGCCACTGGGGGTGCCAGGAGCTCCTATAATTCACCCCTCCACTTT
CDR3: CATGGARSSYNSPLHF

V: TRBV6-2/TRBV6-3
D: NA
J: TRBJ2-7
size: NA
DNA: TGTGCCAGCAGTTACAATTCGAACGAGCAGTACTTC
CDR3: CASSYNSNEQYF

V: TRBV19
D: TRBD2
J: TRBJ2-1
size: few
DNA: TGTGCCAGTAGTATAGAGGGGGGGTTCCAGTACAATGAGCAGTTCTTC
CDR3: CASSIEGGFQYNEQFF